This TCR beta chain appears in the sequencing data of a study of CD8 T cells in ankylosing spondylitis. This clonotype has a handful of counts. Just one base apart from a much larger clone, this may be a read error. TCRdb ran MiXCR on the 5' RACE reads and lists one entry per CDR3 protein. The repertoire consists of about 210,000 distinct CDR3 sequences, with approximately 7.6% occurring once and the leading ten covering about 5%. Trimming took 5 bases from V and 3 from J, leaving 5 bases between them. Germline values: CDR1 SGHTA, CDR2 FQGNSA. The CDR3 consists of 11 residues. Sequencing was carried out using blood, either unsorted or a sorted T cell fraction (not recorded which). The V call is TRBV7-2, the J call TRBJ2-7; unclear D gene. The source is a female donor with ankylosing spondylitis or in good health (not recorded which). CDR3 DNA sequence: TGTGCCAGCAGCCTTTTCTACGAGCAGTACTTC. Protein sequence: CASSLFYEQYF.